Listed below are T cell receptor beta chains from one sample, sequenced in a study of T cells after yellow fever vaccination. TCRdb re-analysed the 5' RACE reads in MiXCR, keeping a single row per CDR3 protein. The sample lists around 100,000 distinct CDR3 sequences; 7% to 8.5% were seen once. Sample: CD8+ T cells sorted from PBMCs, taken 45 days after the yellow fever booster vaccination. The origin of the receptors is a young man who received the YFV17D yellow fever vaccine. Each CDR3 is given with its conserved first and last residue. Fields, in order: D gene, J gene, V gene, clone size, CDR3 DNA, CDR3 protein. A D gene is named only where the DNA matches it firmly. Rows give clone size only sometimes, using once, few, many, or a class for an expanded clone.

TRBD2 | TRBJ2-5 | TRBV7-3 | few | TGTGCCAGCAGCCGAATAAAACTAGCGGGAGGGGAGACCCAGTACTTC | CASSRIKLAGGETQYF
. | TRBJ2-2 | TRBV2 | . | TGTGCCAGCATCGGGGCTAACCCGAACACCGGGGAGCTGTTTTTT | CASIGANPNTGELFF
. | TRBJ2-2 | TRBV6-5 | many | TGTGCCAGCAGTTACAACACAGACAGCTCCGGGGAGCTGTTTTTT | CASSYNTDSSGELFF
TRBD2 | TRBJ2-1 | TRBV20-1 | medium-sized | TGCAGTGCTAGGGTGGGGTATGAGCGGGAGGTCCGAGTATACAATGAGCAGTTCTTC | CSARVGYEREVRVYNEQFF
TRBD2 | TRBJ2-2 | TRBV12-5 | many | TGTGCTAGTGGTTTCCTCCCGACTAGCCAGAACACCGGGGAGCTGTTTTTT | CASGFLPTSQNTGELFF
. | TRBJ1-5 | TRBV6-6 | many | TGTGCCAGCAGTTACCCAGATCAGCCCCAGCATTTT | CASSYPDQPQHF
. | TRBJ2-1 | TRBV6-2/TRBV6-3 | many | TGTGCCAGCAGTTTATGGGGTCTCGGGAACAATGAGCAGTTCTTC | CASSLWGLGNNEQFF
. | TRBJ1-2 | TRBV6-5 | few | TGTGCCAGCAGTTACTCGAGGATGCAGGTTGGCTACACCTTC | CASSYSRMQVGYTF
. | TRBJ1-1 | TRBV27 | many | TGTGCCAGCGGGTTACTGGGCACTGAAGCTTTCTTT | CASGLLGTEAFF
. | TRBJ1-2 | TRBV28 | . | TGTGCCTCCGGGAATTCGGACTATGGCTACACCTTC | CASGNSDYGYTF
. | TRBJ2-7 | TRBV5-1 | many | TGCGCCAGCAGCTTGTGGGGTGTCGAGCAGTACTTC | CASSLWGVEQYF
. | TRBJ2-1 | TRBV11-2 | few | TGTGCCAGCAGCTCCCGGACGAGCTCCTACAATGAGCAGTTCTTC | CASSSRTSSYNEQFF
TRBD1 | TRBJ1-2 | TRBV9 | many | TGTGCCAGCAGCGCCCGGACAGGGCCCCTGGAGGGCTACACCTTC | CASSARTGPLEGYTF
. | TRBJ2-7 | TRBV28 | many | TGTGCCAGCGGATCAGGGGCCTACGAGCAGTACTTC | CASGSGAYEQYF
TRBD1 | TRBJ1-1 | TRBV10-1 | few | TGCGCCAGCACCCAGGACAGGGGGTCGGCTGAAGCTTTCTTT | CASTQDRGSAEAFF
TRBD2 | TRBJ2-7 | TRBV6-5 | many | TGTGCCAGCATTAACCTAGCGGGAACTACCTACGAGCAGTACTTC | CASINLAGTTYEQYF
. | TRBJ2-1 | TRBV11-3 | few | TGTGCCAGCAGTCTTAGGGGCAACAATGAGCAGTTCTTC | CASSLRGNNEQFF
TRBD2 | TRBJ2-3 | TRBV9 | many | TGTGCCAGCAGCGTAGATCGAGCGGGAGGTGTGGATACGCAGTATTTT | CASSVDRAGGVDTQYF
. | TRBJ1-1 | TRBV6-1 | many | TGTGCCAGCACCCCGCTTTTGGGAACTGAAGCTTTCTTT | CASTPLLGTEAFF
TRBD2 | TRBJ2-7 | TRBV28 | many | TGTGCCAGCAGTTTCGGACTAGCGCGCTACTACGAGCAGTACTTC | CASSFGLARYYEQYF
TRBD1 | TRBJ2-1 | TRBV5-1 | many | TGCGCCAGCAGCTTATTAGACAGGGGGCAGTACAATGAGCAGTTCTTC | CASSLLDRGQYNEQFF
TRBD1 | TRBJ2-7 | TRBV5-1 | few | TGCGCCAGCAGCTTTGAGGGACAGGTTTACGAGCAGTACTTC | CASSFEGQVYEQYF
. | TRBJ2-3 | TRBV7-9 | many | TGTGCCAGCAGCTTAGGAACGGCGGGCATCACAGATACGCAGTATTTT | CASSLGTAGITDTQYF
. | TRBJ2-7 | TRBV10-3 | many | TGTGCCATCAACCCGACAGGGGAGGGGGTCCACGAGCAGTACTTC | CAINPTGEGVHEQYF
. | TRBJ1-1 | TRBV6-2/TRBV6-3 | many | TGTGCCAGCAGTTCGGGTGAGAAGGGAGTCTTGAACACTGAAGCTTTCTTT | CASSSGEKGVLNTEAFF
TRBD1 | TRBJ2-7 | TRBV5-6 | . | TGTGCCAGCAGCCCGGACAGGGGCGCGCTTTACGAGCAGTACTTC | CASSPDRGALYEQYF
. | TRBJ2-1 | TRBV24-1 | many | TGTGCCACCAGTGATTTTAAGGGGCTCTACAATGAGCAGTTCTTC | CATSDFKGLYNEQFF
. | TRBJ2-1 | TRBV4-3 | many | TGCGCCAGCAGCCAAGGTCAGGGTAACGATGAGCAGTTCTTC | CASSQGQGNDEQFF
. | TRBJ1-6 | TRBV24-1 | few | TGTGCCACCGAAGGGGCCCTCCACTTT | CATEGALHF
TRBD1 | TRBJ2-1 | TRBV12-3/TRBV12-4 | many | TGTGCCAGCAGTTTGGGGACAGGGGTGTACAATGAGCAGTTCTTC | CASSLGTGVYNEQFF
. | TRBJ2-1 | TRBV9 | many | TGTGCCAGCACCACGGGTGGGGGGTCCTACAATGAGCAGTTCTTC | CASTTGGGSYNEQFF
. | TRBJ2-3 | TRBV11-3 | . | TGTGCCAGCAGCTTGTGGGGAGACACAGATACGCAGTATTTT | CASSLWGDTDTQYF
. | TRBJ2-5 | TRBV3-1 | . | TGTGCCAGCAGCCACGCTTCCGGCTTGGGTTTCAAAGAGACCCAGTACTTC | CASSHASGLGFKETQYF
TRBD1 | TRBJ2-3 | TRBV2 | many | TGTGCCAGCAGACCGGGACAGACCTACACAGATACGCAGTATTTT | CASRPGQTYTDTQYF
. | TRBJ2-1 | TRBV5-1 | few | TGCGCCAGCAGCTTGTTGTCGCCTAGCGCCAACAATGAGCAGTTCTTC | CASSLLSPSANNEQFF
. | TRBJ1-2 | TRBV9 | few | TGTGCCAGCAGCGCACCCGGGACTTACCATGGCTACACCTTC | CASSAPGTYHGYTF
. | TRBJ2-3 | TRBV4-3 | many | TGCGCCAGCAGCGGGTCGATTACAGATACGCAGTATTTT | CASSGSITDTQYF
. | TRBJ1-2 | TRBV6-5 | many | TGTGCCAGCAGTTACGAGGGCTTCTATGGCTACACCTTC | CASSYEGFYGYTF
. | TRBJ2-1 | TRBV18 | many | TGTGCCAGCTCACCCCCTGTCTTTCGCTCCTACAATGAGCAGTTCTTC | CASSPPVFRSYNEQFF
TRBD2 | TRBJ2-2 | TRBV6-2/TRBV6-3 | . | TGTGCCAGCAGTTGGTTGTCTAGCGGGAGAGAAGACGGGGAGCTGTTTTTT | CASSWLSSGREDGELFF
. | TRBJ1-2 | TRBV7-9 | many | TGTGCCAGCAGCTTAGACGCTCTGTGGGCATCTAACTATGGCTACACCTTC | CASSLDALWASNYGYTF
TRBD1 | TRBJ1-2 | TRBV27 | many | TGTGCCAGCAGTTTTGGCAGGACAGGGGTTGGCTACACCTTC | CASSFGRTGVGYTF
TRBD2 | TRBJ2-3 | TRBV15 | many | TGTGCCACCAGCAGATTTAGTCTAGCGGGAGACACAGATACGCAGTATTTT | CATSRFSLAGDTDTQYF
. | TRBJ2-1 | TRBV7-3 | . | TGTGCCAGCAGCTTAAGGGGGGCGGGAGAATCCTACAATGAGCAGTTCTTC | CASSLRGAGESYNEQFF
TRBD2 | TRBJ2-7 | TRBV10-2 | many | TGCGCCAGCAGGGAAACAGCTAGCGGGAGTCGCGAGCAGTACTTC | CASRETASGSREQYF
. | TRBJ1-1 | TRBV9 | many | TGTGCCAGCGGACGGACGGGGAACACTGAAGCTTTCTTT | CASGRTGNTEAFF
. | TRBJ2-2 | TRBV20-1 | many | TGCAGTGCTAGCAGCGCGGGAAATGGTGTCGGGGAGCTGTTTTTT | CSASSAGNGVGELFF
. | TRBJ2-1 | TRBV7-9 | many | TGTGCCAGCAGCTTAGCTCTCCCTGTTGAGCAGTTCTTC | CASSLALPVEQFF